Given below is one T cell receptor beta chain in context. This specimen belongs to a study of blood T cell repertoires in COVID-19. Background on the study: COVID-19 samples from acute and convalescent phases originated in the United States, Italy and Spain.

In the source study's methods: Amplification with reference gene primers provided the estimates of nucleated cell counts. TCRdb keeps only in-frame clones here, not all; method: immunoSEQ multiplex PCR. V and J calls and clone size are copied from that table; D and trimming were computed from the DNA. The sample includes roughly 140,000 clones, 75% to 90% seen only once; the top ten take over 12%. This CDR3 is 14 amino acids long. Looked up from germline, CDR1 is SGDLS and CDR2 is YYNGEE. Trimming removed 0 bases from V and 0 bases from J, with 3 bases in between. The sample was peripheral blood. The receptor's source is a woman aged 40 to 50 with acute or convalescent COVID-19. This chain uses TRBV9 with TRBJ2-2; D uncertain. The CDR3 DNA follows: TGTGCCAGCAGCGTAGGTACGAACACCGGGGAGCTGTTTTTT. Residues: CASSVGTNTGELFF.